This T cell receptor (beta chain) was captured by sequencing in a study of cytomegalovirus exposure and HLA in healthy donors. For the study at large: Of some 410 genotyped donors, roughly 76% grouped in the Caucasian-associated ancestry cluster.

In the PCR, 60 Vbeta and 13 Jbeta primers were used. Profiling relied on immunoSEQ multiplex PCR, and the TCRdb table lists in-frame clones only, not all of them. Of just under 95,000 clones in the sample, about four fifths were seen once. The sample taken for sequencing was PBMCs. The TCR originated in a woman younger than 35 in good health and CMV-seropositive.

In DNA, the CDR3 is TGTGCCAGCAGCTTAGTGATCAGGGGATCCTACAATGAGCAGTTCTTC. Its protein is CASSLVIRGSYNEQFF. The chain combines TRBV7-6 with TRBJ2-1; weak D call: TRBD1 (6 bases). V lost 1 base, J lost 1 base, and 11 bases lay in between. CDR1 is SGHVS and CDR2 is FNYEAQ in the germline V gene. This CDR3 region has 16 residues.